This T cell receptor beta chain was sequenced in a study of T cell responses to AZD1222 COVID-19 vaccine. The CDR3 has 13 residues. Trimming took 6 bases from V and 0 from J, leaving 8 bases between them. Germline V gene data show CDR1 as MNHEY and CDR2 as SVGAGI. The count of this clone is one. Profiled with immunoSEQ multiplex PCR; TCRdb holds only in-frame clones, not every one. The repertoire holds 100,000 to 130,000 clones, with 75% to 95% as singletons. The rearrangement uses TRBV6-5 and TRBJ1-2, with no clear D. The TCR comes from an adult who received the AZD1222 COVID-19 vaccine. Sequencing was performed on peripheral blood, taken 28 days after the second AZD1222 dose. CDR3 residues: CASSLDANYGYTF. CDR3 nucleotide sequence: TGTGCCAGCAGCCTCGATGCTAACTATGGCTACACCTTC.